What follows are 21 T cell receptor beta chains derived from one specimen sequenced in a study of identical twins. Via MiXCR, TCRdb re-called the 5' RACE reads, giving one row per CDR3 protein. The repertoire holds under 800,000 distinct CDR3 sequences, with about 20% as singletons. This sample was also put to use in a study of T cells expressing NK-cell markers.

Specimen: PBMCs. The source of these receptors is a woman aged 18-35 years in good health.

This clonotype was found many times. V is TRBV7-2 and J is TRBJ2-1; 8 nucleotides agree with TRBD2. J was trimmed by 0 bases and V by 5 bases; bases with no gene match: 3. The CDR3 consists of 15 residues. Germline CDR1 is SGHTA and CDR2 is FQGNSA. CDR3 protein: CASSKSGSSYNEQFF. The CDR3 DNA reads as TGTGCCAGCAGCAAAAGCGGGAGCTCCTACAATGAGCAGTTCTTC.

Points on this clonotype: One end of the junction varies from germline; a read error may be responsible. The rearrangement links TRBV20-1 to TRBJ2-2; TRBD1 might be the D (6 bases). The CDR3 sequence is 16 residues long. CDR1 is DFQATT and CDR2 is SNEGSKA in the germline V gene (reference sequence). CDR3 coding DNA: TGCTGTGCTAGAGCGAGTCGGACAGCCTACACCGGGGAGCTGTTTTTT. Protein sequence: CCARASRTAYTGELFF.

This clonotype was seen more than once but under ten times. This sequence joins TRBV18 and TRBJ2-7; possibly TRBD2 for D (6 bases). Germline V gene data show CDR1 as KGHSH and CDR2 as LQKENI. The CDR3 has 12 amino acids. V was shortened by 2 bases and J by 7 bases, with 9 bases between the two germline ends. CDR3 coding DNA: TGTGCCAGCTCACCAGAGGGGAGGGAGCAGTACTTC. This encodes CASSPEGREQYF.

This clonotype was found a few times. The V gene is TRBV20-1, the J gene TRBJ1-2; D remains ambiguous. CDR1 and CDR2 from the germline V gene are DFQATT and SNEGSKA (reference sequence). V dropped 5 bases and J dropped 8 bases, with 15 bases sitting between them. The CDR3 covers 12 residues. In DNA, the CDR3 is TGCAGTGCTGCCTTCATTGGGAGAGGCTACACCTTC. Residues: CSAAFIGRGYTF.

V usage is TRBV15 and J usage is TRBJ1-4; D remains unclear. Germline CDR1 is LNHNV and CDR2 is YYDKDF (reference sequence). Trimming removed 0 bases at V and 4 bases at J, with 9 bases between. The CDR3 length is 15 residues. The DNA for the CDR3 is TGTGCCACCAGCAGAGAAGGAGGTTTTAATGAAAAACTGTTTTTT. Translating it yields CATSREGGFNEKLFF.

The chain is built from TRBV12-3 or TRBV12-4 and TRBJ2-1; D is unresolved. The CDR3 is made up of 15 amino acids. V lost 7 bases and J 1 base, leaving 14 bases between the germline ends. CDR3 in amino acids: CASTSGRPSYNEQFF. CDR3 bases: TGTGCCAGCACCTCCGGTCGCCCTTCCTACAATGAGCAGTTCTTC.

On this clonotype: One junction end disagrees with the germline gene, perhaps due to a read error. The gene calls are TRBV5-1 and TRBJ2-5; TRBD2 might be the D (6 bases). The CDR3 is 14 amino acids. Per germline, CDR1 SGHRS and CDR2 YFSETQ. The CDR3 DNA is TGTGCCAGCAGCTTGGGGACTTTAGGCGAGACCCAGTACTTC. Amino acid sequence: CASSLGTLGETQYF.

The rearrangement uses TRBV4-2 and TRBJ1-1; D gene unclear. CDR3 length: 15 amino acids. Deletions cut 1 base from V and 1 base from J, with 10 bases between. Germline V gene data show CDR1 as LGHNA and CDR2 as YNFKEQ. The CDR3 region has the DNA TGTGCCAGCAGCCAAGGATTGGGTGCGAACACTGAAGCTTTCTTT. Protein product: CASSQGLGANTEAFF.

J is TRBJ2-7 and V is TRBV2; maybe TRBD2 (6 bases). The CDR3 covers 14 residues. The V gene lost 6 bases and the J gene lost 0 bases, with 12 bases spanning the gap. Germline CDR1 reads SNHLY; CDR2 reads FYNNEI. Here the CDR3 DNA reads TGTGCCAGCAGCGCCGGGACTCTCTCCTACGAGCAGTACTTC. Translated, it gives CASSAGTLSYEQYF.

The sample holds a few counts of this clonotype. The chain joins TRBV6-5 to TRBJ1-6; the D gene is possibly TRBD1 (5 bases). V was trimmed by 6 bases and J by 9 bases, leaving 18 bases between them. This CDR3 has 15 residues. In germline, CDR1 is MNHEY, CDR2 SVGAGI. The CDR3 loop reads CASRSSEGLGSPLHF. For the CDR3, the DNA is TGTGCCAGCAGATCCTCAGAGGGGCTGGGTTCACCCCTCCACTTT.

The V gene is TRBV20-1, the J gene TRBJ2-7; 9 nucleotides match TRBD1. The junction had 13 bases not matched to a gene; V was cut back by 6 bases and J by 4 bases. Germline CDR1 DFQATT, CDR2 SNEGSKA (reference sequence). This CDR3 contains 15 residues. CDR3 loop: CSAVRPGTGTYEQYF. As DNA, the CDR3 is TGCAGTGCCGTCAGGCCCGGGACAGGGACGTACGAGCAGTACTTC.

The chain has TRBV24-1 and TRBJ2-1, with TRBD2 matching over 16 bases. This CDR3 region has 18 residues. The V gene end was trimmed by 5 bases and the J gene end by 1 base; junction bases not matched to a gene: 4. The V gene's germline CDR1 is KGHDR and CDR2 SFDVKD. The CDR3 DNA reads as TGTGCCACCAGTGGCGGGACTAGCGGGAGGGTATCCTACAATGAGCAGTTCTTC. Residues: CATSGGTSGRVSYNEQFF.

The gene calls are TRBV18 and TRBJ2-7; a weak D match, TRBD2 (6 bases). CDR3 length: 15 amino acids. Germline V gives CDR1 KGHSH, CDR2 LQKENI. V lost 1 base and J lost 6, with 16 bases in between. The CDR3 region has the DNA TGTGCCAGCTCACCACGGCCGTCTAGCGAGGGCGAGCAGTACTTC. Its protein product is CASSPRPSSEGEQYF.

This clonotype was seen a few times. This rearrangement joins TRBV6-2 or TRBV6-3 to TRBJ2-3, with D possibly matching TRBD2 (5 bases). Trimming left V 5 bases short and J 14 bases short, with 17 bases between. CDR1 is MNHEY, CDR2 SVGEGT, per germline. The CDR3 has 12 residues. CDR3 sequence: CASSAQRVAPYF. The CDR3 nucleotides are TGTGCCAGCAGTGCCCAGAGGGTAGCTCCGTATTTT.

This clonotype was counted at least ten times. The chain carries TRBV12-3 or TRBV12-4 and TRBJ2-1; 12 bases agree with TRBD1. V shed 4 bases, J shed 9 bases, and the junction held 7 bases outside the gene matches. This CDR3 spans 15 amino acids. CDR3 DNA: TGTGCCAGCAGTTCCCGGGACAGGGGGCGGCTTGAGCAGTTCTTC. Encoded protein: CASSSRDRGRLEQFF.

This clonotype has a single count. V gene TRBV20-1 combines with J gene TRBJ2-5; D gene uncertain. The CDR3 covers 13 residues. Germline V lookup: CDR1 DFQATT, CDR2 SNEGSKA (reference sequence). The V and J ends lost 0 bases and 1 base respectively, with 6 bases between them. This CDR3 is CSARDRFQETQYF. For the CDR3, the DNA is TGCAGTGCTAGAGATCGCTTCCAAGAGACCCAGTACTTC.

A few counts support this clonotype. The CDR3 spells CASSRYSAGIYEQYF. For the CDR3, the DNA is TGCGCCAGCAGCCGATATTCAGCGGGGATCTACGAGCAGTACTTC. This sequence joins TRBV4-3 and TRBJ2-7; TRBD2 matches at 7 bases. Germline V gene data show CDR1 as LGHNA and CDR2 as YSLEER. CDR3 length equals 15 residues. J lost 3 bases, V lost 4 bases, and 9 bases had no gene match.

The chain employs TRBV12-3 or TRBV12-4 and TRBJ2-3; 13 bases match TRBD2. After removal of 4 bases from V and 1 base from J, the junction contained 2 bases not matched to a gene. The CDR3 has 16 amino acids. CDR3 protein: CASSYGTSGGTDTQYF. In DNA form, the CDR3 reads TGTGCCAGCAGTTACGGGACTAGCGGGGGCACAGATACGCAGTATTTT.

This clonotype was recorded many times. The chain has TRBV29-1 and TRBJ2-1; D is ambiguous. The CDR3 runs to 12 residues. Trimming took off 7 bases at V and 6 bases at J, with 13 bases between the two ends. Germline assignment: CDR1 SQVTM and CDR2 ANQGSEA. CDR3 sequence (DNA): TGCAGCGGCTGGACCGGACCCAATGAGCAGTTCTTC. Translated: CSGWTGPNEQFF.

This clonotype has a handful of counts. The chain links TRBV20-1 to TRBJ2-2, with a weak D call TRBD2 (5 bases). V was cut by 4 bases and J by 6 bases, with 9 bases left in between. Germline values: CDR1 DFQATT, CDR2 SNEGSKA (reference sequence). This CDR3 spans 12 amino acids. DNA for the CDR3: TGCAGTGCTACTGAACTAGCCGGGGAGCTGTTTTTT. This codes for CSATELAGELFF.

The chain uses TRBV12-3 or TRBV12-4 and TRBJ1-5; no clear D. This CDR3 contains 11 residues. V lost 10 bases to trimming and J lost 7 bases, with 11 bases between them. The CDR3, as DNA: TGTGCCACCTCATTCGGGCAGCCCCAGCATTTT. It codes for CATSFGQPQHF.